One sample yielded the 27 T cell receptor beta chains listed below, sequenced in a study of cytomegalovirus exposure and HLA in healthy donors. Both 60 Vbeta primers and 13 Jbeta primers went into the PCR. Assay used: immunoSEQ multiplex PCR; TCRdb lists only in-frame clones, some missing. The repertoire consists of around 200,000 clones, with approximately 84% occurring once and the leading ten covering 0.58%. The material sequenced was PBMCs. Receptors originate from a woman between 40 and 50 years old in good health and CMV-seronegative.

This clone was observed a single time. The chain uses TRBV5-8 and TRBJ1-5; 10 bases are shared with TRBD1. Germline values: CDR1 SGHTS, CDR2 YDEGEE. V was clipped by 2 bases and J by 3 bases; unmatched bases: 5. CDR3 length: 16 residues. The CDR3 DNA reads TGTGCCAGCAGCTTAGGGGACAGGGGTGTCAATCAGCCCCAGCATTTT. Translated: CASSLGDRGVNQPQHF.

The gene calls are TRBV6-4 and TRBJ1-2; 9 nucleotides agree with TRBD1. Germline lookup yields CDR1 MRHNA and CDR2 SNTAGT. The CDR3 is 15 residues long. V was clipped by 4 bases and J by 2 bases; unmatched bases: 5. The CDR3 bases are TGTGCCAGCAGTGCCCGGACAGGGGAGAACTATGGCTACACCTTC. It codes for CASSARTGENYGYTF.

This clone was found a few times. The rearrangement uses TRBV2 and TRBJ1-1; tentative D call: TRBD1 (6 bases). The V gene lost 7 bases and the J gene lost 7 bases, with 16 bases spanning the gap. The germline V gene has CDR1 SNHLY and CDR2 FYNNEI. The CDR3 has 13 amino acids. CDR3 coding DNA: TGTGCCAGCAAGGAACAGGGAATAGGTGAAGCTTTCTTT. Its translation: CASKEQGIGEAFF.

CDR3 loop: CATWGGDANTGELFF. In nucleotides, the CDR3 is TGTGCCACATGGGGGGGGGACGCGAACACCGGGGAGCTGTTTTTT. The chain uses TRBV10-3 and TRBJ2-2; 7 bases are shared with TRBD2. V lost 10 bases and J lost 0; bases outside the gene matches: 8. The CDR3 runs 15 residues. The V gene's germline CDR1 is ENHRY and CDR2 SYGVKD.

This clone was picked up one time. The chain uses TRBV5-6 and TRBJ2-7; TRBD2 aligns across 11 bases. The CDR3 has 17 residues. Germline assignment: CDR1 SGHDT and CDR2 YYEEEE. J lost 7 bases, V lost 2 bases, and 14 bases had no gene match. The CDR3 DNA follows: TGTGCCAGCAGCTTAGGTCTAGCGGGGGGAGGCCGGCAGGAGCAGTACTTC. Encoded protein: CASSLGLAGGGRQEQYF. Filled out from reference TRBV5-6 and TRBJ2-7, the complete variable domain reads DAGVTQSPTHLIKTRGQQVTLRCSPKSGHDTVSWYQQALGQGPQFIFQYYEEEERQRGNFPDRFSGHQFPNYSSELNVNALLLGDSALYLCASSLGLAGGGRQEQYFGPGTRLTVT.

This clone was observed many times. The chain is built from TRBV29-1 and TRBJ1-1; the D gene is possibly TRBD1 (5 bases). Per the germline V gene, CDR1 is SQVTM and CDR2 is ANQGSEA. The CDR3 runs to 16 residues. The V gene lost 1 base and the J gene lost 0 bases, with 15 bases spanning the gap. The CDR3, as DNA: TGCAGCGTTGAAGCCGATTCCAGGGTAATGAACACTGAAGCTTTCTTT. This sequence encodes CSVEADSRVMNTEAFF.

V is TRBV7-3 and J is TRBJ2-1; 14 bases align to TRBD2. In germline, CDR1 is SGHTA, CDR2 FQGTGA. V lost 6 bases, J lost 9 bases, and 4 bases stayed unmatched. This CDR3 is 14 amino acids long. The CDR3 coding sequence is TGTGCCAGCAGGACTAGCGGGGGGGCCACTGAGCAGTTCTTC. Protein product: CASRTSGGATEQFF.

The chain combines TRBV6-6 with TRBJ1-5, with D maybe TRBD1 (5 bases). Germline V gene data show CDR1 as MNHNY and CDR2 as SVGAGI (reference sequence). The V end lost 6 bases, the J end lost 0 bases, and 9 bases lay between the germline ends. This CDR3 is built from 14 residues. The CDR3 nucleotides read TGTGCCAGCAGAGGGGCTTATAGCAATCAGCCCCAGCATTTT. Residues: CASRGAYSNQPQHF.

The CDR3 reads CASSHGLTNEKLFF. DNA for the CDR3: TGTGCCAGCAGTCACGGACTAACTAATGAAAAACTGTTTTTT. V usage is TRBV9 and J usage is TRBJ1-4; D unclear. Germline CDR1 is SGDLS and CDR2 is YYNGEE. The CDR3 is 14 residues long. V was cut by 5 bases and J by 1 base, with 9 bases left in between.

The chain is built from TRBV5-4 and TRBJ2-3; D gene unclear. CDR3 length equals 14 residues. The germline V and J ends were trimmed by 1 base and 3 bases, with 9 bases remaining between them. In germline, CDR1 is SGHNT, CDR2 YYREEE (reference sequence). The CDR3 sequence is CASSLKSLTDTQYF. The CDR3 DNA sequence: TGTGCCAGCAGCTTGAAAAGCTTGACAGATACGCAGTATTTT.

The rearrangement uses TRBV18 and TRBJ1-1; D might be TRBD1 (5 bases). This CDR3 comprises 12 residues. The V end was cut by 5 bases, the J end by 4 bases, with 8 bases between. Germline V gives CDR1 KGHSH, CDR2 LQKENI. The CDR3 coding sequence is TGTGCCAGCTCAGAAGGGGCCACTGAAGCTTTCTTT. It encodes CASSEGATEAFF.

The V call is TRBV7-3, the J call TRBJ1-6, with D hard to call. CDR1 SGHTA and CDR2 FQGTGA come from the germline V gene. Trimming pared 2 bases from V and 8 bases from J, leaving 10 bases between. The CDR3 loop spans 14 amino acids. The CDR3 spells CASSLSHSYSPLHF. The CDR3 DNA reads TGTGCCAGCAGCTTATCTCACAGCTATTCACCCCTCCACTTT.

The chain uses TRBV7-6 and TRBJ2-1, with 7 nucleotides matching TRBD2. The junction had 6 bases not matched to a gene; V was cut back by 1 base and J by 9 bases. The CDR3 sequence is 14 residues long. Germline CDR1 and CDR2: SGHVS and FNYEAQ. CDR3 sequence reads: CASSLVGPGGEQFF. The CDR3 DNA follows: TGTGCCAGCAGCTTAGTGGGGCCGGGGGGTGAGCAGTTCTTC.

This chain joins TRBV30 and TRBJ1-6; a weak D match, TRBD1 (5 bases). The germline V gene has CDR1 GTSNPN and CDR2 SVGIG (reference sequence). Between the trimmed V and J ends, which lost 2 bases and 3 bases, there was a span of 8 bases. The CDR3 runs 14 residues. This CDR3 is CAWSMTDYNSPLHF. The CDR3 bases are TGTGCCTGGAGTATGACAGACTATAATTCACCCCTCCACTTT.

This clone occurred a few times. V is TRBV4-3 and J is TRBJ2-7; D possibly corresponds to TRBD1 (6 bases). Germline CDR1 LGHNA, CDR2 YSLEER. V lost 0 bases, J lost 1 base, and 13 bases lay in between. This CDR3 region has 16 residues. In DNA form, the CDR3 reads TGCGCCAGCAGCCAAGATCTGGGCAGGGGATCCTACGAGCAGTACTTC. Translated, it gives CASSQDLGRGSYEQYF.

V is TRBV9 and J is TRBJ2-5; 8 positions agree with TRBD2. Germline loops: CDR1 SGDLS, CDR2 YYNGEE. The CDR3 spans 14 residues. The V segment lost 4 bases and the J segment 2 bases; nucleotides outside the gene matches: 4. This CDR3 is CASSPGGGQETQYF. The CDR3 nucleotides are TGTGCCAGCAGCCCGGGGGGGGGTCAAGAGACCCAGTACTTC. Looking up the rest from reference TRBV9 and TRBJ2-5 gives the full variable domain: DSGVTQTPKHLITATGQRVTLRCSPRSGDLSVYWYQQSLDQGLQFLIQYYNGEERAKGNILERFSAQQFPDLHSELNLSSLELGDSALYFCASSPGGGQETQYFGPGTRLLVL.

The V call is TRBV5-6, the J call TRBJ2-3; D remains unclear. V gave up 0 bases and J gave up 1 base, with 6 bases separating them. This CDR3 contains 14 residues. Germline values: CDR1 SGHDT, CDR2 YYEEEE. Written as DNA, the CDR3 is TGTGCCAGCAGCTTGGGCTATGGCACAGATACGCAGTATTTT. Translated: CASSLGYGTDTQYF.

This chain joins TRBV10-2 and TRBJ2-1, with no clear D. From germline, CDR1 is WSHSY and CDR2 SAAADI. CDR3 length: 12 amino acids. V was shortened by 4 bases and J by 8 bases, with 9 bases between the two germline ends. CDR3 coding DNA: TGCGCCAGCAGTGCGACTTATTATGAGCAGTTCTTC. Protein product: CASSATYYEQFF.

The chain links TRBV11-3 to TRBJ2-5; TRBD1 aligns across 7 bases. Germline V gene data show CDR1 as SGHNT and CDR2 as YENEEA. V lost 5 bases, J lost 2 bases, and 2 bases stayed unmatched. CDR3 length equals 13 residues. The CDR3 bases are TGTGCCAGCAGCGTGGGACAGCAAGAGACCCAGTACTTC. Translation gives CASSVGQQETQYF.

V is TRBV7-2 and J is TRBJ2-5; 12 nucleotides line up with TRBD2. Germline CDR1 and CDR2: SGHTA and FQGNSA. V lost 5 bases to trimming and J lost 5 bases; unmatched junction nucleotides: 15. The CDR3 sequence is 18 residues long. As DNA, the CDR3 is TGTGCCAGCAGCCCTGGACTAGCGGGGATCTCAGGGGAGGAGACCCAGTACTTC. This encodes CASSPGLAGISGEETQYF. The whole variable domain, filled in from reference TRBV7-2 and TRBJ2-5, reads GAGVSQSPSNKVTEKGKDVELRCDPISGHTALYWYRQSLGQGLEFLIYFQGNSAPDKSGLPSDRFSAERTGGSVSTLTIQRTQQEDSAVYLCASSPGLAGISGEETQYFGPGTRLLVL.

The V and J genes are TRBV10-3 and TRBJ1-1; the match to TRBD1 covers 9 bases. The germline CDR1 and CDR2 sequences are ENHRY and SYGVKD. The CDR3 totals 15 residues. Germline trimming cut 8 bases from V and 7 bases from J; bases unmatched to any gene: 14. CDR3 bases: TGTGCCATCGGGTACCGTATACAGGGGGCTATTGAAGCTTTCTTT. As protein: CAIGYRIQGAIEAFF.

V usage is TRBV7-3 and J usage is TRBJ2-3; TRBD1 matches at 7 bases. With 6 bases clipped from V and 6 bases from J, the junction kept 3 bases outside the gene matches. Germline assignment: CDR1 SGHTA and CDR2 FQGTGA. The CDR3 is made up of 12 amino acids. CDR3 sequence reads: CASSQTGDTQYF. CDR3 bases: TGTGCCAGCAGTCAGACAGGGGATACGCAGTATTTT.

The chain recombines TRBV9 with TRBJ2-7; D call uncertain. The CDR3 runs to 15 residues. Germline V gene lookup returns CDR1 SGDLS and CDR2 YYNGEE. Trimming shortened V by 0 bases and J by 0 bases, and 10 bases separated the two germline ends. CDR3 nucleotide sequence: TGTGCCAGCAGCGTAGATGGGCTGAGCTCCTACGAGCAGTACTTC. Translated, it gives CASSVDGLSSYEQYF.

V and J are TRBV4-3 and TRBJ2-7, with a possible D match to TRBD2 (6 bases). Trimming cost V 0 bases and J 12 bases, with 18 bases left between them. CDR1 LGHNA and CDR2 YSLEER come from the germline V gene. CDR3 length: 14 residues. Here the CDR3 DNA reads TGCGCCAGCAGCCAAGATCGGTGGGGGGACGTCTCGTACTTC. Residues: CASSQDRWGDVSYF.

This chain links TRBV4-2 with TRBJ1-6; 9 nucleotides agree with TRBD1. Germline-derived CDR1 and CDR2 are LGHNA and YNFKEQ. The V segment lost 3 bases and the J segment 4 bases; nucleotides outside the gene matches: 4. The CDR3 extends over 16 amino acids. As DNA, the CDR3 is TGTGCCAGCAGCCAGGTCGGGACAGGGTATAATTCACCCCTCCACTTT. Protein: CASSQVGTGYNSPLHF.

The chain employs TRBV30 and TRBJ1-5; maybe TRBD1 (6 bases). CDR3 length: 13 residues. V dropped 0 bases and J dropped 6 bases, with 9 bases sitting between them. From germline, CDR1 is GTSNPN and CDR2 SVGIG (reference sequence). The CDR3 spells CAWSVQGGQPQHF. CDR3 in DNA: TGTGCCTGGAGTGTACAGGGCGGTCAGCCCCAGCATTTT.

V is TRBV30 and J is TRBJ2-7, with D possibly TRBD2 on 6 matching bases. Matching the DNA end better, TRBJ2-1 makes the J call doubtful. Germline CDR1 and CDR2: GTSNPN and SVGIG (reference sequence). The CDR3 is made up of 13 amino acids. CDR3 amino acids: CAWKAGVVNEQFF. CDR3 in DNA: TGTGCCTGGAAAGCGGGTGTAGTGAATGAGCAGTTCTTC.